The T cell receptor beta chain described here comes from a study of cytomegalovirus exposure and HLA in healthy donors. Study context: Both the 120 validation repertoires and the 600 to 700 first-cohort repertoires used the same platform, as reported by a later analysis. Overall study results and limits: In a later analysis, first-cohort TCR clusters were found to tend to co-occur in the 100 to 150 validation repertoires. Cytomegalovirus status was reportedly diagnosed by the classifier with high sensitivity and specificity. Cytomegalovirus-associated TCR beta chains were listed, numbering around 150.

In its sample, this clone was seen once. No antigen is known for it. Libraries were prepared by immunoSEQ multiplex PCR; TCRdb keeps only in-frame clonotypes and omits some of them. The sample includes under 200,000 clones, roughly 77% of them seen just once. The CDR3 loop spans 14 amino acids. Germline V lookup: CDR1 GTSNPN, CDR2 SVGIG (reference sequence). Between the trimmed V and J ends, which lost 3 bases and 3 bases, there was a span of 15 bases. The chain joins TRBV30 to TRBJ2-7; maybe TRBD1 (7 bases). Material for sequencing was PBMCs. This clonotype was sampled from a woman under 40 in good health and CMV-seronegative. CDR3 DNA sequence: TGTGCCTGGAGGGGGGGACAGAGCCTCTACGAGCAGTACTTC. Protein product: CAWRGGQSLYEQYF.